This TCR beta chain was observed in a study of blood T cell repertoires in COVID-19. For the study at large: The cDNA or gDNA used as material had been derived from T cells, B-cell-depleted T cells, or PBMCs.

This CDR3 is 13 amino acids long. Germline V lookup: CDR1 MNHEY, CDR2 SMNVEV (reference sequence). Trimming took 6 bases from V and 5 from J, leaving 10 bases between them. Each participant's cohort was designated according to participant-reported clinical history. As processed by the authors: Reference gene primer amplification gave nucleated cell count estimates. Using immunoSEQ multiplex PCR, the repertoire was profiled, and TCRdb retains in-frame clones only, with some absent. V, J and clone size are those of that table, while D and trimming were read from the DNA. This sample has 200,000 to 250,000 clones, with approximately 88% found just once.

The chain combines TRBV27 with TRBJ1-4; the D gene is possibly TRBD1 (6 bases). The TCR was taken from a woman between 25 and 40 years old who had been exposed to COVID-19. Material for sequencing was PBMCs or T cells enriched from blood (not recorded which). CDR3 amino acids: CASSRTVNEKLFF. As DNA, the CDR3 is TGTGCCAGCAGCCGGACAGTCAATGAAAAACTGTTTTTT.